This TCR beta chain was documented in a study of Tregs in tolerant kidney transplant recipients. Study as a whole: CD4+CD25+CD127- cells came from roughly 3-day belatacept mixed lymphocyte reactions, some with roughly 5-day graft donor restimulation. Sorting used antibodies to exclude donor cells.

The germline V and J ends were trimmed by 3 bases and 8 bases, with 14 bases remaining between them. The germline gives CDR1 LGHNA, CDR2 YNFKEQ. The CDR3 is 14 residues long. A remark on this clone: Antigen unknown.

Method: immunoSEQ multiplex PCR; TCRdb's copy keeps in-frame clones and lacks some. Counted here are tens of thousands of clones, roughly 95% occurring once; the ten biggest clones make up 0.3% to 0.45%. Study conclusions and caveats: Activated donor B cell expansion appeared to reveal the most relevant donor-specific TCRbeta repertoire. The small number of patients limits these findings pending further validation.

This chain uses TRBV4-2 with TRBJ2-1; D is possibly TRBD1 (6 bases). The sequenced sample consisted of Tregs from blood cultured with allogeneic cells. This clonotype was sampled from a human donor in good health. This CDR3 is CASSHPTGRDEQFF. For the CDR3, the DNA is TGTGCCAGCAGCCACCCGACAGGCCGGGATGAGCAGTTCTTC.